These T cell receptor beta chains were read from a single sample in a study of T cell changes during pregnancy in multiple sclerosis. Using immunoSEQ multiplex PCR, the repertoire was profiled, and TCRdb retains in-frame clones only, with some absent. The repertoire holds tens of thousands of clones, approximately 92% seen once, with approximately 0.61% in the top ten. The sequencing used CD4+ T cells from peripheral blood mononuclear cells, collected in the third trimester of pregnancy. The receptor set was obtained from a female donor with multiple sclerosis, enrolled in a pregnancy study. CDR3s include the opening cysteine and the closing phenylalanine or tryptophan. Each record gives: clone size, CDR3 length, J gene, D gene, V gene, CDR3 DNA, CDR3 protein. The D gene is left open where the match is weak. Expanded clones are given a class, and other clones once, few, many or no size at all.

abundance: NA; len: 16; j_gene: TRBJ2-3; d_gene: NA; v_gene: TRBV6-5; CDR3nt: TGTGCCAGCAGTTACTTCTCTTCCGCGACAGCCACTACGCAGTATTTT; CDR3aa: CASSYFSSATATTQYF
abundance: NA; len: 15; j_gene: TRBJ2-3; d_gene: NA; v_gene: TRBV7-2; CDR3nt: TGTGCCAGCGGGGGGGCGGCGACTAGCACAGATACGCAGTATTTT; CDR3aa: CASGGAATSTDTQYF
abundance: NA; len: 15; j_gene: TRBJ2-7; d_gene: TRBD1; v_gene: TRBV7-2; CDR3nt: TGTGCCAGCAGCCCCAGGGGGACCCTATCCTACGAGCAGTACTTC; CDR3aa: CASSPRGTLSYEQYF
abundance: NA; len: 12; j_gene: TRBJ2-1; d_gene: NA; v_gene: TRBV28; CDR3nt: TGTGCCATCCAGGGTCCTGGGGATGAGCAGTTCTTC; CDR3aa: CAIQGPGDEQFF
abundance: NA; len: 13; j_gene: TRBJ2-1; d_gene: TRBD1; v_gene: TRBV6-1; CDR3nt: TGTGCCGGAGGACAGGGGGCCTACAATGAGCAGTTCTTC; CDR3aa: CAGGQGAYNEQFF
abundance: NA; len: 20; j_gene: TRBJ1-2; d_gene: NA; v_gene: TRBV28; CDR3nt: TGTGCCAGCAGTTTTCTCCTTCGCGTCGAGAAGGACATCTATAACTATGGCTACACCTTC; CDR3aa: CASSFLLRVEKDIYNYGYTF
abundance: NA; len: 16; j_gene: TRBJ2-1; d_gene: TRBD2; v_gene: TRBV5-1; CDR3nt: TGCGCCAGCAGCTTGTATTTATCTAGCGGACGGGATGAGCAGTTCTTC; CDR3aa: CASSLYLSSGRDEQFF
abundance: NA; len: 13; j_gene: TRBJ2-1; d_gene: NA; v_gene: TRBV9; CDR3nt: TGTGCCAGCAGCGTAGCTACGGGGTATTGGCAGTTCTTC; CDR3aa: CASSVATGYWQFF
abundance: once; len: 16; j_gene: TRBJ1-3; d_gene: NA; v_gene: TRBV28; CDR3nt: TGTGCCAGCAGCCCCTCGGTGGCAGGCTCTGGAAACACCATATATTTT; CDR3aa: CASSPSVAGSGNTIYF
abundance: NA; len: 13; j_gene: TRBJ2-7; d_gene: NA; v_gene: TRBV29-1; CDR3nt: TGCAGCATTCAAAAGAGGGTTTCAGGCGAGCAGTACTTC; CDR3aa: CSIQKRVSGEQYF
abundance: NA; len: 13; j_gene: TRBJ2-5; d_gene: NA; v_gene: TRBV19; CDR3nt: TGTGCCAGCAGGGAACGCCAAGCAGAGACCCAGTACTTC; CDR3aa: CASRERQAETQYF
abundance: once; len: 15; j_gene: TRBJ2-1; d_gene: NA; v_gene: TRBV4-1; CDR3nt: TGCGCCAGCAGCAAAACTAGCCCCTCCTACAATGAGCAGTTCTTC; CDR3aa: CASSKTSPSYNEQFF
abundance: NA; len: 12; j_gene: TRBJ2-5; d_gene: NA; v_gene: TRBV29-1; CDR3nt: TGCAGCGTTGGTTACGGCCAAGAGACCCAGTACTTC; CDR3aa: CSVGYGQETQYF
abundance: NA; len: 14; j_gene: TRBJ2-7; d_gene: NA; v_gene: TRBV7-8; CDR3nt: TGTGCCAGCGCGGGACCGACTTTCTCCTACGAGCAGTACTTC; CDR3aa: CASAGPTFSYEQYF
abundance: NA; len: 15; j_gene: TRBJ2-7; d_gene: NA; v_gene: TRBV19; CDR3nt: TGTGCCAGTAGTATCAGCCAGGACATCTCCTACGAGCAGTACTTC; CDR3aa: CASSISQDISYEQYF
abundance: NA; len: 14; j_gene: TRBJ1-2; d_gene: NA; v_gene: TRBV9; CDR3nt: TGTGCCAGCAGAGCCCATGTCTCTGGCTATGGCTACACCTTC; CDR3aa: CASRAHVSGYGYTF
abundance: NA; len: 14; j_gene: TRBJ2-7; d_gene: NA; v_gene: TRBV28; CDR3nt: TGTGCCAGCCGCTCAGCAGGGCCCTCCTACGAGCAGTACTTC; CDR3aa: CASRSAGPSYEQYF
abundance: NA; len: 15; j_gene: TRBJ1-4; d_gene: TRBD1; v_gene: TRBV15; CDR3nt: TGTGCCACCAGCAGAGGGGGACAGGGGAATGAAAAACTGTTTTTT; CDR3aa: CATSRGGQGNEKLFF
abundance: NA; len: 16; j_gene: TRBJ2-7; d_gene: TRBD2; v_gene: TRBV14; CDR3nt: TGTGCCAGCAGCCTTATAGCGGGAGTGGCCTCCTACGAGCAGTACTTC; CDR3aa: CASSLIAGVASYEQYF
abundance: NA; len: 14; j_gene: TRBJ2-7; d_gene: NA; v_gene: TRBV28; CDR3nt: TGTGCCAGCATACCCTTCGGAGCGGGTGGCGAGCAGTACTTC; CDR3aa: CASIPFGAGGEQYF
abundance: NA; len: 15; j_gene: TRBJ2-6; d_gene: NA; v_gene: TRBV27; CDR3nt: TGTGCCAGCAGTTTTTGGCGGTCTGGGGCCAACGTCCTGACTTTC; CDR3aa: CASSFWRSGANVLTF
abundance: once; len: 17; j_gene: TRBJ2-1; d_gene: NA; v_gene: TRBV5-4; CDR3nt: TGTGCCAGCAGCCTCGGGCAGGGGACGAAGGTACACAATGAGCAGTTCTTC; CDR3aa: CASSLGQGTKVHNEQFF
abundance: NA; len: 15; j_gene: TRBJ2-3; d_gene: NA; v_gene: TRBV29-1; CDR3nt: TGCAGCGTCCCCCCGACAGAACCTTTCGTGGATACGCAGTATTTT; CDR3aa: CSVPPTEPFVDTQYF
abundance: NA; len: 15; j_gene: TRBJ2-3; d_gene: TRBD2; v_gene: TRBV29-1; CDR3nt: TGCAGCGTTGGCGGACTAGCGGGCAACACAGATACGCAGTATTTT; CDR3aa: CSVGGLAGNTDTQYF
abundance: NA; len: 14; j_gene: TRBJ1-2; d_gene: NA; v_gene: TRBV5-1; CDR3nt: TGCGCCAGCAGCTTAGCAGGGAATCAATATGGCTACACCTTC; CDR3aa: CASSLAGNQYGYTF
abundance: NA; len: 15; j_gene: TRBJ2-5; d_gene: NA; v_gene: TRBV5-1; CDR3nt: TGCGCCAGCAGCTTGCGGGGGATGGGGCAAGAGACCCAGTACTTC; CDR3aa: CASSLRGMGQETQYF
abundance: NA; len: 14; j_gene: TRBJ2-7; d_gene: NA; v_gene: TRBV9; CDR3nt: TGTGCCAGCAGCAGAACGCGCAACTACTACGAGCAGTACTTC; CDR3aa: CASSRTRNYYEQYF
abundance: NA; len: 16; j_gene: TRBJ2-1; d_gene: TRBD2; v_gene: TRBV7-8; CDR3nt: TGTGCCAGCAGCTTGGGCCCAGCGGGAGGGCCGTATGAGCAGTTCTTC; CDR3aa: CASSLGPAGGPYEQFF
abundance: NA; len: 16; j_gene: TRBJ2-4; d_gene: TRBD2; v_gene: TRBV28; CDR3nt: TGTGCCAGCAGTTTTGTGACTAGCGGGACCAAAAACATTCAGTACTTC; CDR3aa: CASSFVTSGTKNIQYF
abundance: NA; len: 17; j_gene: TRBJ1-4; d_gene: NA; v_gene: TRBV4-3; CDR3nt: TGCGCCAGCAGCCTTCAACTGAGGGGGATAGGTAATGAAAAACTGTTTTTT; CDR3aa: CASSLQLRGIGNEKLFF
abundance: NA; len: 14; j_gene: TRBJ1-2; d_gene: TRBD1; v_gene: TRBV7-9; CDR3nt: TGTGCCAGCAGCGGACGGACAGGGGATACTGGCTACACCTTC; CDR3aa: CASSGRTGDTGYTF
abundance: NA; len: 15; j_gene: TRBJ1-5; d_gene: TRBD1; v_gene: TRBV28; CDR3nt: TGTGCCAGCAGTTTACGGGACAGGTTTGCTCAGCCCCAGCATTTT; CDR3aa: CASSLRDRFAQPQHF
abundance: NA; len: 13; j_gene: TRBJ1-5; d_gene: NA; v_gene: TRBV6-6; CDR3nt: TGTGCCAGCAGTTACACAGCCGACCAGCCCCAGCATTTT; CDR3aa: CASSYTADQPQHF
abundance: NA; len: 15; j_gene: TRBJ2-1; d_gene: TRBD2; v_gene: TRBV6-5; CDR3nt: TGTGCCAGCAGGGCAGCGGGAGCCCTCTACAATGAGCAGTTCTTC; CDR3aa: CASRAAGALYNEQFF
abundance: once; len: 15; j_gene: TRBJ2-7; d_gene: NA; v_gene: TRBV6-5; CDR3nt: TGTGCCAGCATCTCCTTCGGGACGGGGGGCCGCGAGCAGTACTTC; CDR3aa: CASISFGTGGREQYF
abundance: NA; len: 14; j_gene: TRBJ2-1; d_gene: TRBD1; v_gene: TRBV29-1; CDR3nt: TGCAGCGCGCGTGGGGGACAGGGTTACAATGAGCAGTTCTTC; CDR3aa: CSARGGQGYNEQFF
abundance: NA; len: 16; j_gene: TRBJ1-4; d_gene: TRBD1; v_gene: TRBV28; CDR3nt: TGTGCCAGCACTTCCGAGGTCCGGGACAGGGGGCGAAAACTGTTTTTT; CDR3aa: CASTSEVRDRGRKLFF